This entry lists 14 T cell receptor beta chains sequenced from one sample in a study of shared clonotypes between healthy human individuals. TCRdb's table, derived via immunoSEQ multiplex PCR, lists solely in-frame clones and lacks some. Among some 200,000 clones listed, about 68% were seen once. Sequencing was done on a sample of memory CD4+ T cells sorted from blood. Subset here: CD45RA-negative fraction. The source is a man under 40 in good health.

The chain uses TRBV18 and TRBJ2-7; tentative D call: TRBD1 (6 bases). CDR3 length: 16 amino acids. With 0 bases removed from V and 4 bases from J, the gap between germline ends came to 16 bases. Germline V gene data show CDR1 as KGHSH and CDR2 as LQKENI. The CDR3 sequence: CASSPPDRKSLYEQYF. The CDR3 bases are TGTGCCAGCTCACCACCGGACAGAAAAAGCCTATACGAGCAGTACTTC. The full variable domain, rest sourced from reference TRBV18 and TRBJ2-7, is NAGVMQNPRHLVRRRGQEARLRCSPMKGHSHVYWYRQLPEEGLKFMVYLQKENIIDESGMPKERFSAEFPKEGPSILRIQQVVRGDSAAYFCASSPPDRKSLYEQYFGPGTRLTVT.

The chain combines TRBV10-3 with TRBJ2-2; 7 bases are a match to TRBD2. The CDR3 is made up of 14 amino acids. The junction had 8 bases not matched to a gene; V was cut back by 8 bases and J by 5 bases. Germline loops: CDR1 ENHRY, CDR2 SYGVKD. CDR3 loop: CAISAGAGTGELFF. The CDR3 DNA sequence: TGTGCCATCTCGGCGGGAGCTGGAACCGGGGAGCTGTTTTTT.

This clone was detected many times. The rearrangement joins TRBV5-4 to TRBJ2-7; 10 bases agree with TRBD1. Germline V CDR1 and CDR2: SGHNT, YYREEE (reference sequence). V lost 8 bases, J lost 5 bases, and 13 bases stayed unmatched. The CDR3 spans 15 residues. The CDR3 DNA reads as TGTGCCAGTAATCCTGGGACAGGGGCACGAGACGAGCAGTACTTC. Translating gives CASNPGTGARDEQYF.

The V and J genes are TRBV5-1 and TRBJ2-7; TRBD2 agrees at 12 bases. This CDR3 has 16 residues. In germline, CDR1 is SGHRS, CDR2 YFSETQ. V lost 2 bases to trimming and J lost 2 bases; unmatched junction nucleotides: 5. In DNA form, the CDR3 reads TGCGCCAGCAGCTTCGCACTAGCGGGAGGCACCTACGAGCAGTACTTC. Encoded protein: CASSFALAGGTYEQYF. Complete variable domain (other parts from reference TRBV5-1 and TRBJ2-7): KAGVTQTPRYLIKTRGQQVTLSCSPISGHRSVSWYQQTPGQGLQFLFEYFSETQRNKGNFPGRFSGRQFSNSRSEMNVSTLELGDSALYLCASSFALAGGTYEQYFGPGTRLTVT.

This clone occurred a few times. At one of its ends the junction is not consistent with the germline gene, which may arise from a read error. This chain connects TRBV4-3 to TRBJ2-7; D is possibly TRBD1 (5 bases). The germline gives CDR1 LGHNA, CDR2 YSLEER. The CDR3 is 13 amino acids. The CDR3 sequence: CASSQDITTGAWF. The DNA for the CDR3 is TGCGCCAGCAGCCAAGATATTACAACTGGGGCATGGTTC.

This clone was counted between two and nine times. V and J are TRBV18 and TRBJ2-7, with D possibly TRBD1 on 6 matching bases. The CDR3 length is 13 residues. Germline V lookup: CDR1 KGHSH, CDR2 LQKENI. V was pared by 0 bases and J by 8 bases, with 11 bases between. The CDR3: CASSPPGAGQQYF. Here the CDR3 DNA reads TGTGCCAGCTCACCACCGGGGGCAGGACAGCAGTACTTC.

CDR3 nucleotide sequence: TGTGCCAGCAGCGAGACCTTACGGGGGGAAAAACTGTTTTTT. This codes for CASSETLRGEKLFF. The rearrangement uses TRBV28 and TRBJ1-4; a possible D gene is TRBD1 (5 bases). The length of the CDR3 is 14 residues. The V gene lost 6 bases and the J gene lost 8 bases, with 16 bases spanning the gap. Germline V lookup: CDR1 MDHEN, CDR2 SYDVKM.

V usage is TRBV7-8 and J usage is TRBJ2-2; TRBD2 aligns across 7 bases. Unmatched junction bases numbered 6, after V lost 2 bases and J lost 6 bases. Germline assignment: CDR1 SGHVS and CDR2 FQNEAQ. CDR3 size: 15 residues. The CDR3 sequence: CASSLKLSGAGELFF. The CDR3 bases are TGTGCCAGCAGCTTAAAGTTGAGCGGGGCCGGGGAGCTGTTTTTT.

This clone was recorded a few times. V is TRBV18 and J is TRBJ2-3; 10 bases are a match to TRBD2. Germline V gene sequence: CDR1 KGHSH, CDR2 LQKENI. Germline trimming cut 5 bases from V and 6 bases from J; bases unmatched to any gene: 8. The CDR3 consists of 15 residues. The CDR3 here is CASSSVAGGSDTQYF. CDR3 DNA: TGTGCCAGCTCATCCGTAGCGGGAGGCTCGGATACGCAGTATTTT.

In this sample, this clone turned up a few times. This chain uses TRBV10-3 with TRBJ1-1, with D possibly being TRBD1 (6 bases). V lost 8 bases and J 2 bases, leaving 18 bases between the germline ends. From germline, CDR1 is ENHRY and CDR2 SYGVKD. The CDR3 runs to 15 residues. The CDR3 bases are TGTGCCATCCGGGGGGGCCTCGAAGCCAACACTGAAGCTTTCTTT. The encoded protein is CAIRGGLEANTEAFF.

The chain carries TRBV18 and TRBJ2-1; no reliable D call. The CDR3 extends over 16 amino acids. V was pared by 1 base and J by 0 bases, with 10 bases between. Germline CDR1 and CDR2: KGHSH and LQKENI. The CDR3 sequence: CASSPRPGFSYNEQFF. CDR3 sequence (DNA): TGTGCCAGCTCACCACGGCCGGGCTTCTCCTACAATGAGCAGTTCTTC. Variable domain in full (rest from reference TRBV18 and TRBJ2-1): NAGVMQNPRHLVRRRGQEARLRCSPMKGHSHVYWYRQLPEEGLKFMVYLQKENIIDESGMPKERFSAEFPKEGPSILRIQQVVRGDSAAYFCASSPRPGFSYNEQFFGPGTRLTVL.

The CDR3 DNA reads TGCGCCAGCAGCCAAGGGGCTAGCGAGTACAATGAGCAGTTCTTC. Protein: CASSQGASEYNEQFF. The chain couples TRBV4-1 to TRBJ2-1, with D possibly TRBD2 on 6 matching bases. CDR3 length: 15 amino acids. Germline CDR1 MGHRA, CDR2 YSYEKL. Trimming removed 1 base at V and 4 bases at J, with 11 bases between.

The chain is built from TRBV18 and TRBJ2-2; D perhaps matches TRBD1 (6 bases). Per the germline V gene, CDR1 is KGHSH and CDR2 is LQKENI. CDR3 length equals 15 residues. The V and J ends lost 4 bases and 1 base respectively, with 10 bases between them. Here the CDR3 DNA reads TGTGCCAGCTCACGGGGACACCTGAACACCGGGGAGCTGTTTTTT. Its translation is CASSRGHLNTGELFF.

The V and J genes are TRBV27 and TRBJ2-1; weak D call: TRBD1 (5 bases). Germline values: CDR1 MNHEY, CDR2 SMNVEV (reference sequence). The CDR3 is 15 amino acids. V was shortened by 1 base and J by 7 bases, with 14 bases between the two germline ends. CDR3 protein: CASSLYPDSWNEQFF. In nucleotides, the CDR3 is TGTGCCAGCAGTTTATACCCCGACAGTTGGAATGAGCAGTTCTTC.